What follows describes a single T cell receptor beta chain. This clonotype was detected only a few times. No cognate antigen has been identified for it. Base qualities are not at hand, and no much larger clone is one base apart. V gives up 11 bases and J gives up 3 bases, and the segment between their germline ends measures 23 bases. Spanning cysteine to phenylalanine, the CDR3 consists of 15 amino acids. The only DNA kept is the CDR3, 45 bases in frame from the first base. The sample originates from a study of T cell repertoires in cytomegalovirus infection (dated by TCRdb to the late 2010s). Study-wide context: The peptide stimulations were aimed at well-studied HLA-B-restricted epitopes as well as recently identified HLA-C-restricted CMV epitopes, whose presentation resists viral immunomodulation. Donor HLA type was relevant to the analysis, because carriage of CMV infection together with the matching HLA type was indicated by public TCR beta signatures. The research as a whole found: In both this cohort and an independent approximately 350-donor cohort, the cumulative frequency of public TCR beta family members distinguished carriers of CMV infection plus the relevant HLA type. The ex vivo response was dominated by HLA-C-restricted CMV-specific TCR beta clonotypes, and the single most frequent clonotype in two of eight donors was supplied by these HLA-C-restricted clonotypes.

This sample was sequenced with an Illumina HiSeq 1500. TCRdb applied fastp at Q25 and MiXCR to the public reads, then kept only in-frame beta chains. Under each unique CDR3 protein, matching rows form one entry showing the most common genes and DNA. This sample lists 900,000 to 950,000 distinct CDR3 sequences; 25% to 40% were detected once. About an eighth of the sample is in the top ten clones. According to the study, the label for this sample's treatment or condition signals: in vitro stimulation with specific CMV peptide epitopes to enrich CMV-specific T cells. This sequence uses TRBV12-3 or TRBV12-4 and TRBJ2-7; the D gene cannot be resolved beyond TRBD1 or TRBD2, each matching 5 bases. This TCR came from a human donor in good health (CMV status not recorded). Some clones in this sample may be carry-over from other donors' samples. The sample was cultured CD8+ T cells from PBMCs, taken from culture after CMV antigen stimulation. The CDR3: CAVVEQTGAFYEQYF. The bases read TGTGCCGTTGTGGAGCAAACCGGGGCGTTCTACGAGCAGTACTTC.